This TCR beta chain emerged from a study of T cell responses to AZD1222 COVID-19 vaccine. Only a few counts were recorded for this clone. Its antigen is still unknown. Assay used: immunoSEQ multiplex PCR; TCRdb lists only in-frame clones, some missing. The sample lists some 120,000 clones; approximately 90% were seen once. Findings of the study overall: Spike-specific TCR breadth and depth were elevated following two AZD1222 doses. Within unmutated variant regions lay the reported targets of nearly half of spike-specific TCRs. Dominant CD4 TCR responses targeted spike regions 160-218 and 743-854. Of the AZD1222 recipients, only 5 or 6 were seropositive at baseline.

V lost 4 bases and J 10 bases, leaving 15 bases between the germline ends. The length of the CDR3 is 13 residues. Germline V gene lookup returns CDR1 SGDLS and CDR2 YYNGEE. The source was peripheral blood, collected on day 0 of MenACWY control vaccination. The V and J genes are TRBV9 and TRBJ1-5; D is unclear. The TCR was taken from an adult in good health. The CDR3 is CASSPGQDSPQHF. CDR3 coding DNA: TGTGCCAGCAGCCCCGGCCAGGATTCACCCCAGCATTTT.